The clone carrying this T cell receptor beta chain was seen once. In the original workflow: Nucleated cell number was recorded as an estimate derived from reference gene primer amplification. TCRdb's table, derived via immunoSEQ multiplex PCR, lists solely in-frame clones and lacks some. V and J calls plus clone size are reproduced from that table; the DNA served to infer D and trimming. The sample shows over 300,000 clones, approximately 87% of them seen only once. The data were obtained in a study of blood T cell repertoires in COVID-19. Study in general: Material from acute and convalescent COVID-19 was sourced from the United States, Italy and Spain. Sample material is recorded as cDNA or gDNA derived from T cells, B-cell-depleted T cells, or PBMCs.

Participants spanned ages roughly 18 to 90 years and resided in 20 to 30 US areas. V shed 3 bases and J shed 3 bases, with 10 bases lying between them. The CDR3 has 13 amino acids. The germline CDR1 and CDR2 sequences are SGHNT and YYREEE (reference sequence). The TCR originated in a woman aged 25 to 39 with acute COVID-19. V usage is TRBV5-4 and J usage is TRBJ2-7; D is perhaps TRBD2 (6 bases). The sequenced sample was PBMCs or T cells enriched from blood (not recorded which). The CDR3, as DNA: TGTGCCAGCAGCTCTGACGGGGGCTACGAGCAGTACTTC. It codes for CASSSDGGYEQYF.